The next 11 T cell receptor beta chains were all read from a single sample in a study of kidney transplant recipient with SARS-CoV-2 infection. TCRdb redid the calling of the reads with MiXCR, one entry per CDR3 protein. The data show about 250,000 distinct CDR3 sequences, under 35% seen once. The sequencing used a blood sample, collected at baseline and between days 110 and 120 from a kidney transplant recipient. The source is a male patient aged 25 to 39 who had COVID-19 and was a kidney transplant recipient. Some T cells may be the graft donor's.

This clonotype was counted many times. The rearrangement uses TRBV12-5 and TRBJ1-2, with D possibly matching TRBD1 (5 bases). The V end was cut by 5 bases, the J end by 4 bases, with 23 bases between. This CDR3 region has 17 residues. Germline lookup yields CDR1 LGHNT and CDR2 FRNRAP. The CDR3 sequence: CASGASYLQGKTYGYTF. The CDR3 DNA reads TGTGCTAGTGGTGCTAGCTATTTGCAGGGAAAGACCTATGGCTACACCTTC.

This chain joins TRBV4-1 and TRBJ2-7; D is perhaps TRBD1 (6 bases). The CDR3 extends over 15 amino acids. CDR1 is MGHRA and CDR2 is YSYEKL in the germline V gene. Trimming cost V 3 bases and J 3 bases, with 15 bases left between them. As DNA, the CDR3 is TGCGCCAGCAGCCACCGGAAACAAGGGGGCTACGAGCAGTACTTC. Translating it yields CASSHRKQGGYEQYF.

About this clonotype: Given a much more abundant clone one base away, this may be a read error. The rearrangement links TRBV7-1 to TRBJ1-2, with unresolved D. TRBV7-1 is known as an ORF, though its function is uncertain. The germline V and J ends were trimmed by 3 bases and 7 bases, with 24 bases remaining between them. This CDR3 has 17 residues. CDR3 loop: CASSSIFHEGKTCGYTF. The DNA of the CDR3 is TGTGCCAGCAGCTCTATTTTTCACGAGGGAAAGACCTGTGGCTACACCTTC.

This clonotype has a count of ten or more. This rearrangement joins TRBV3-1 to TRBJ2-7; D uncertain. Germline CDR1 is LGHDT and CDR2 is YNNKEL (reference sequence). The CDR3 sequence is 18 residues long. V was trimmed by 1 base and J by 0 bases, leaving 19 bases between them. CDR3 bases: TGTGCCAGCAGCCAAGGAAACCGGATGGCGGAAGGCTCCTACGAGCAGTACTTC. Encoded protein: CASSQGNRMAEGSYEQYF.

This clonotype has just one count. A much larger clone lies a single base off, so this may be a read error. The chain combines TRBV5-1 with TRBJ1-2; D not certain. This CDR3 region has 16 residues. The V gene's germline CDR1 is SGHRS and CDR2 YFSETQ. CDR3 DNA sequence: TGCGCCAGCGATGGTATATCGGTTCGAAAGACCTATGGCTACGCCTTC. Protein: CASDGISVRKTYGYAF.

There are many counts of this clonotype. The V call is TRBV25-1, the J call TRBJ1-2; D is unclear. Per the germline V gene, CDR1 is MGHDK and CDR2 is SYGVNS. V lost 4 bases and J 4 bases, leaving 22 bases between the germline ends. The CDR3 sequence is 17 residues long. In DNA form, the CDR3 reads TGTGCCAGCAGTGTGAATGCAGAACTGGGAAAGACCTATGGCTACACCTTC. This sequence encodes CASSVNAELGKTYGYTF.

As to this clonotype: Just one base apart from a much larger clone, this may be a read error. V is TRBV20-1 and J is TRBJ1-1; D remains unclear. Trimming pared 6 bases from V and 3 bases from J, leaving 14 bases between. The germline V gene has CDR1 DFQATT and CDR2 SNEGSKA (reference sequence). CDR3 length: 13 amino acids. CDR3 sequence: CSAVSPWYTEAFF. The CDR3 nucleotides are TGCAGTGCCGTCTCCCCATGGTACACTGAAGCTTTCTTT.

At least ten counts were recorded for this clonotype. The CDR3 protein is CASRNSYRSGDTEAFF. The CDR3 DNA reads as TGTGCCAGCAGGAATTCATACCGCTCCGGGGACACTGAAGCTTTCTTT. The chain employs TRBV7-9 and TRBJ1-1; D gene unclear. Germline-derived CDR1 and CDR2 are SEHNR and FQNEAQ (reference sequence). The CDR3 totals 16 residues. V was trimmed by 6 bases and J by 3 bases, leaving 20 bases between them.

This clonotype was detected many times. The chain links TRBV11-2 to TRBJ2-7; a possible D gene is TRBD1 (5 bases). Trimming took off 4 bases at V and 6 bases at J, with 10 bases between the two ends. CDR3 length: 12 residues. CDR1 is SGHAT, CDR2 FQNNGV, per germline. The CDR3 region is CASSSSGLEQYF. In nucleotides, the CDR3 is TGTGCCAGCAGCTCGTCAGGGCTCGAGCAGTACTTC. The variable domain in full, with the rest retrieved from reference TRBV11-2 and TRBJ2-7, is EAGVAQSPRYKIIEKRQSVAFWCNPISGHATLYWYQQILGQGPKLLIQFQNNGVVDDSQLPKDRFSAERLKGVDSTLKIQPAKLEDSAVYLCASSSSGLEQYFGPGTRLTVT.

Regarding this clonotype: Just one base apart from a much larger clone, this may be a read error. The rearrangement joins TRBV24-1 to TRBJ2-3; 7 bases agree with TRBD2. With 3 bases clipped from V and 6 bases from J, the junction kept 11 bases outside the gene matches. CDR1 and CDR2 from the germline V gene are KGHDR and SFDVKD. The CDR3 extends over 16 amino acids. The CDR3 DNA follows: TGTGCCACCAGTGATCTTCGAGCGGGAATACCTGATACGCAGTATTTT. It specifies CATSDLRAGIPDTQYF.

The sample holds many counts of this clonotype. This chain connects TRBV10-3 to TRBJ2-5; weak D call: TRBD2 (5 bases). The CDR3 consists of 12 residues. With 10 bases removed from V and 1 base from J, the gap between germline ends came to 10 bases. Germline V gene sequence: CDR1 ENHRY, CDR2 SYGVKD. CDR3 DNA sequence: TGTGCCACCTCGGACTTCCAAGAGACCCAGTACTTC. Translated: CATSDFQETQYF.